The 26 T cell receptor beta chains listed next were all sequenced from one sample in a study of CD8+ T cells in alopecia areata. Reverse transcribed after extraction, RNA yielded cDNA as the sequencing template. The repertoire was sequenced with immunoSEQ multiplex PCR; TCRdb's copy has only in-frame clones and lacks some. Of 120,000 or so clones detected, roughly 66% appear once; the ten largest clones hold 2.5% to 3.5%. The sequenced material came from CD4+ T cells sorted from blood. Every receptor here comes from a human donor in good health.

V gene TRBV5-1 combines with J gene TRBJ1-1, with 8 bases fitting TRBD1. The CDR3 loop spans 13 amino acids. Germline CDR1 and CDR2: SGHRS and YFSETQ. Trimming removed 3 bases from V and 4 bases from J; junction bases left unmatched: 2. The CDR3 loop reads CASSSTGGTEAFF. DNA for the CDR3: TGCGCCAGCAGCTCCACAGGGGGCACTGAAGCTTTCTTT.

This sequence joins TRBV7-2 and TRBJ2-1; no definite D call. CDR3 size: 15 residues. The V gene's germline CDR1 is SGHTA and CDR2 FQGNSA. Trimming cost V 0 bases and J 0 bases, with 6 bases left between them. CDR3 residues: CASSLAPSSYNEQFF. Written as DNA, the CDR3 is TGTGCCAGCAGCTTAGCCCCCAGCTCCTACAATGAGCAGTTCTTC.

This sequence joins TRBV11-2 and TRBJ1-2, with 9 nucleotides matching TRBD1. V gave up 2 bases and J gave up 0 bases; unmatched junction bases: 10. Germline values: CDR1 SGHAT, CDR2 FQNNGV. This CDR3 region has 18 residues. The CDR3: CASSLTHGTGRTNYGYTF. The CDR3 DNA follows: TGTGCCAGCAGCTTAACCCACGGGACAGGGCGAACTAACTATGGCTACACCTTC. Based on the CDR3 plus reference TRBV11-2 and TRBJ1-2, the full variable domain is EAGVAQSPRYKIIEKRQSVAFWCNPISGHATLYWYQQILGQGPKLLIQFQNNGVVDDSQLPKDRFSAERLKGVDSTLKIQPAKLEDSAVYLCASSLTHGTGRTNYGYTFGSGTRLTVV.

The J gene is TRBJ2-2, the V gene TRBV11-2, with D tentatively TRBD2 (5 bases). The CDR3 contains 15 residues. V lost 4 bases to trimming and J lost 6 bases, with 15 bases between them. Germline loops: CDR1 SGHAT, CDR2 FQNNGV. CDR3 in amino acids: CASSSTEGDAGELFF. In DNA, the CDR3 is TGTGCCAGCAGCTCCACAGAGGGTGACGCCGGGGAGCTGTTTTTT.

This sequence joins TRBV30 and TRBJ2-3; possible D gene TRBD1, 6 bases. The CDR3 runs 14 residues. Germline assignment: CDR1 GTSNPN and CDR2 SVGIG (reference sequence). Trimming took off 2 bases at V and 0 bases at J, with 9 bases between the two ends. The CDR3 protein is CAWSLGQSTDTQYF. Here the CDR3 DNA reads TGTGCCTGGAGTTTAGGACAGAGCACAGATACGCAGTATTTT.

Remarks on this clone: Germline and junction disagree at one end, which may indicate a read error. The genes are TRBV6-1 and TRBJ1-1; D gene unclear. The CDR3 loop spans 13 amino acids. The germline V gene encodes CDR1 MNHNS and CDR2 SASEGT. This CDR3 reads CASSEGARAILSF. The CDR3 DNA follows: TGTGCCAGCAGTGAAGGCGCGAGGGCGATCCTTTCTTTT.

The CDR3 sequence: CAWTGNLNYGYTF. Here the CDR3 DNA reads TGTGCCTGGACAGGGAATCTTAACTATGGCTACACCTTC. V is TRBV30 and J is TRBJ1-2; D possibly corresponds to TRBD1 (5 bases). The CDR3 is 13 residues long. The V gene's germline CDR1 is GTSNPN and CDR2 SVGIG (reference sequence). Trimming left V 4 bases short and J 1 base short, with 10 bases between.

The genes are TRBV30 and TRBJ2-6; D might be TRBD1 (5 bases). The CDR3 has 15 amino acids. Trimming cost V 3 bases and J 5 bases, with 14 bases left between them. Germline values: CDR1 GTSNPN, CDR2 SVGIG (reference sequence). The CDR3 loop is CAWSQQVLWANVLTF. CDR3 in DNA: TGTGCCTGGAGCCAACAGGTCCTCTGGGCCAACGTCCTGACTTTC.

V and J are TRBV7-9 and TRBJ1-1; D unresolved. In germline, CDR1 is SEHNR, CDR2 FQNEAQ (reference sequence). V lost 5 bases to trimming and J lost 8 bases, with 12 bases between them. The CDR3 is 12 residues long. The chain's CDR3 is CASSPSRTEAFF. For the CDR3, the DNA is TGTGCCAGCAGCCCAAGTCGGACGGAAGCTTTCTTT.

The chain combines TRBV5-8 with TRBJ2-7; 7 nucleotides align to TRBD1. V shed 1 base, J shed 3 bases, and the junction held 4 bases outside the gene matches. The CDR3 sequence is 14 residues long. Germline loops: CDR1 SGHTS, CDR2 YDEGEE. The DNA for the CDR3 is TGTGCCAGCAGCTTGAGTCCAGGGGGCTACGAGCAGTACTTC. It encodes CASSLSPGGYEQYF.

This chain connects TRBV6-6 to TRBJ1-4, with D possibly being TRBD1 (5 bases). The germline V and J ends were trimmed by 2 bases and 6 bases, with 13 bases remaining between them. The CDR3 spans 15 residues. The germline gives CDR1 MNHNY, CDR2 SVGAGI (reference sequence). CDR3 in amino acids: CASSYVRGEDEKLFF. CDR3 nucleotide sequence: TGTGCCAGCAGTTACGTTAGGGGAGAGGATGAAAAACTGTTTTTT.

CDR3 loop: CASSPRSLPNTGELFF. CDR3 nucleotide sequence: TGTGCCAGCAGCCCCCGTAGCCTACCGAACACCGGGGAGCTGTTTTTT. The V gene is TRBV11-2, the J gene TRBJ2-2; D is unclear. CDR3 length: 16 amino acids. Germline CDR1 and CDR2: SGHAT and FQNNGV. V shed 5 bases and J shed 0 bases, with 13 bases lying between them.

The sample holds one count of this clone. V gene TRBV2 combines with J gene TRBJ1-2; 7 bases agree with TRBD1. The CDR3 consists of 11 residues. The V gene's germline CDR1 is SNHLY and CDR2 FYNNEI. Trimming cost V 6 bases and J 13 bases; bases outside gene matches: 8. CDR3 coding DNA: TGTGCCAGCAGGGGGACAGCATTATGCACCTTC. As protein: CASRGTALCTF.

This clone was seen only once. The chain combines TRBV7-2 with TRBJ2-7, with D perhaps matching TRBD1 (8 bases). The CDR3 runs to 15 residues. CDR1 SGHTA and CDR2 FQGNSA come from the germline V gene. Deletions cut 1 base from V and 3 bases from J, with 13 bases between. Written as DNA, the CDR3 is TGTGCCAGCAGCTTAGTACAGGGGGAGGGCTACGAGCAGTACTTC. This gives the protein CASSLVQGEGYEQYF.

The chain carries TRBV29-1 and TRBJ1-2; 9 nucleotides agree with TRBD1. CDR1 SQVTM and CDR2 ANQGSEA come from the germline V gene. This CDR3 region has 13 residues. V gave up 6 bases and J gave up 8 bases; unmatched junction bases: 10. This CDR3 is CSVTNTGGDGYTF. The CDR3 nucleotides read TGCAGCGTGACCAACACAGGGGGCGACGGCTACACCTTC.

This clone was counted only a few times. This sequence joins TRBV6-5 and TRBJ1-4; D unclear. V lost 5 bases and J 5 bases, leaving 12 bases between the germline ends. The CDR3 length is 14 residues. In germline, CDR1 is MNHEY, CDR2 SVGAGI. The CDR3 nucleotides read TGTGCCAGCAGTGCCCCGGGAGCAAATGAAAAACTGTTTTTT. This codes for CASSAPGANEKLFF.

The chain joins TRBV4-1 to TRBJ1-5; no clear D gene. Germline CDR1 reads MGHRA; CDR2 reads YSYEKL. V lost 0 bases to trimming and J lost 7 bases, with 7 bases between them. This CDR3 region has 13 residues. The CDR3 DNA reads TGCGCCAGCAGCCAAGATGAGGAACAGCCCCAGCATTTT. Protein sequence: CASSQDEEQPQHF.

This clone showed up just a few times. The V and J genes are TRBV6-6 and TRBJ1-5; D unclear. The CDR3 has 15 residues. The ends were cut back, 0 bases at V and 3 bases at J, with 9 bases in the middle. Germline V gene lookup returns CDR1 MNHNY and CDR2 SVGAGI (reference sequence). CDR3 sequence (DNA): TGTGCCAGCAGTTACTCGAACCGGGACAATCAGCCCCAGCATTTT. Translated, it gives CASSYSNRDNQPQHF.

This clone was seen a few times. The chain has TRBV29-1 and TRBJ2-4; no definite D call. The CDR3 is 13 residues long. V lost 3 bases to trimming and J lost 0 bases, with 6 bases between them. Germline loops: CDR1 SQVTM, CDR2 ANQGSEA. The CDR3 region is CSVDSLAKNIQYF. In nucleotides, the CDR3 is TGCAGCGTTGACAGTTTAGCCAAAAACATTCAGTACTTC. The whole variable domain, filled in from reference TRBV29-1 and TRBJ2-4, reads SAVISQKPSRDICQRGTSLTIQCQVDSQVTMMFWYRQQPGQSLTLIATANQGSEATYESGFVIDKFPISRPNLTFSTLTVSNMSPEDSSIYLCSVDSLAKNIQYFGAGTRLSVL.

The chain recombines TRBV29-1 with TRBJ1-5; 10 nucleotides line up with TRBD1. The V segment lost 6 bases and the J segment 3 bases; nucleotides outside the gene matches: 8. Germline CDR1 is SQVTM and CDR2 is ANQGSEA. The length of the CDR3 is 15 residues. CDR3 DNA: TGCAGCGTGGCACCGGGACAGGGGAACAATCAGCCCCAGCATTTT. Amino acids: CSVAPGQGNNQPQHF.

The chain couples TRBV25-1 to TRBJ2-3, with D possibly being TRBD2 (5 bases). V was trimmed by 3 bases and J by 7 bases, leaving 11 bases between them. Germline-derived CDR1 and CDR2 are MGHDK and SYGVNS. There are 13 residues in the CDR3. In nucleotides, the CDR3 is TGTGCCAGCAGTGAGGCGGGCTTGCATACGCAGTATTTT. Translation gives CASSEAGLHTQYF.

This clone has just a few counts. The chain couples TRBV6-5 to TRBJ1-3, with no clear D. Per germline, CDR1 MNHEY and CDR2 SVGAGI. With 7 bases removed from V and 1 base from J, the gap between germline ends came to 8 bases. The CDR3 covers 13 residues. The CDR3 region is CASKAGSGNTIYF. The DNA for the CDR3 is TGTGCCAGCAAGGCCGGTTCTGGAAACACCATATATTTT.

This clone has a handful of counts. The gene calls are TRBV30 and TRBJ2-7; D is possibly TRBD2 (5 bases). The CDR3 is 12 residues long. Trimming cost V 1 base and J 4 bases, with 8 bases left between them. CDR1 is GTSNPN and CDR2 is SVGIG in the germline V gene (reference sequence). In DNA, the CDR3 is TGTGCCTGGAGTGAGCCGGGGTACGAGCAGTACTTC. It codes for CAWSEPGYEQYF.

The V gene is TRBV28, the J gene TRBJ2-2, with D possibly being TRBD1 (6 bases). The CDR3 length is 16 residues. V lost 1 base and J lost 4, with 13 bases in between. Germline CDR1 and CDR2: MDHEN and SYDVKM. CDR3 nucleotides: TGTGCCAGCAGTTTATTCTCCGGCAGGGGCACCGGGGAGCTGTTTTTT. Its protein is CASSLFSGRGTGELFF.

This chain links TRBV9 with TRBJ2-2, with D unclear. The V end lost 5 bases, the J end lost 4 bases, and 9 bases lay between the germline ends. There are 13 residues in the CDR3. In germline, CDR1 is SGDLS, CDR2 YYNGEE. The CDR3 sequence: CASSGSGTGELFF. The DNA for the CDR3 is TGTGCCAGCAGTGGTTCGGGCACCGGGGAGCTGTTTTTT.

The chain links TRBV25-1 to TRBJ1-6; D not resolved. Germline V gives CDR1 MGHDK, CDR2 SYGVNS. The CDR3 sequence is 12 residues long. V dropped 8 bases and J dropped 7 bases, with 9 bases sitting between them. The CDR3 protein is CASRRLNSPLHF. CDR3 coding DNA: TGTGCCAGCCGCAGGTTAAATTCACCCCTCCACTTT.